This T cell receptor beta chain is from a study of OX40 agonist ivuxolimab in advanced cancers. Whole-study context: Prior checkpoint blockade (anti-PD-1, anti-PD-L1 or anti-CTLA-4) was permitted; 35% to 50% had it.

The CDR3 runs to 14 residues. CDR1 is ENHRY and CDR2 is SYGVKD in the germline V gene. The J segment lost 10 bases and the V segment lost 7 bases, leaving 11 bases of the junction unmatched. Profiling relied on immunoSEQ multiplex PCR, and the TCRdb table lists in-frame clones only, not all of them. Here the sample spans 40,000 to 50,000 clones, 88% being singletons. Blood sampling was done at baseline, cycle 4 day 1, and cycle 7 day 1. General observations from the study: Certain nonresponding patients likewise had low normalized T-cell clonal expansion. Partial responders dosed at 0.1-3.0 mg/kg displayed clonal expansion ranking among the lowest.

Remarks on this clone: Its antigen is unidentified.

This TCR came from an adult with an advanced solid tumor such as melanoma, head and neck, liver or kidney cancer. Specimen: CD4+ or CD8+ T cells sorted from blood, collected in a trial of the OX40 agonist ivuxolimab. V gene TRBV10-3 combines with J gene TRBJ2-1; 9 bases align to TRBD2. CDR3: CAITASGARNEQFF. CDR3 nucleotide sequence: TGTGCCATCACCGCTAGCGGGGCCCGGAACGAGCAGTTCTTC.